The clone carrying this T cell receptor (beta chain) was detected only a few times. This record belongs to a study of blood T cells in healthy people across ages. A sample-barcoded 5' primer and a J-beta primer mix were used in a second PCR of roughly 6 to 12 cycles. One entry per CDR3 protein results from TCRdb running MiXCR on the 5' RACE reads. The data hold about 1 million distinct CDR3 sequences, with around 45% observed a single time. The CDR3 extends over 16 amino acids. Looked up from germline, CDR1 is SGHAT and CDR2 is FQNNGV. This sequence was found in a woman aged 60-75 years in good health. The sequenced sample was blood. This rearrangement joins TRBV11-2 to TRBJ2-4, with TRBD2 as a possible D gene (6 bases). The assigned J gene may be wrong: the sequence end matches TRBJ2-7 better. The CDR3 reads CASSPLTATSRSEQYF. Here the CDR3 DNA reads TGTGCCAGCAGCCCTCTCACTGCGACTAGTCGGAGCGAGCAGTACTTC.